A single sample is the source of the 19 T cell receptor beta chains below, sequenced in a study of CD8+ T cells in alopecia areata (dated by TCRdb to between 2018 and 2020). The library was produced with the immunoSEQ multiplex PCR assay. RNA was extracted from all samples and reverse transcribed into cDNA as template for TCR sequencing. Held by TCRdb, this immuneACCESS table contains in-frame sequences only and omits some clones. Under half of the omission traces to an unresolved V gene where checked; the cause of the rest is unknown. The sample table holds tens of thousands of clones, of which about 51% were seen once. Of the sample, around 5% is held by the ten largest clones. The sample taken for sequencing was NKG2D-high CD8+ T cells sorted from blood. The cell subset or site label, read with the paper, signifies: sorted CD8+ NKG2D-high blood T cells. Source of these receptors: a human donor with alopecia areata.

The gene calls are TRBV6-5 and TRBJ1-1, with D maybe TRBD1 (5 bases). Germline lookup yields CDR1 MNHEY and CDR2 SVGAGI. This CDR3 contains 14 residues. With 6 bases removed from V and 4 bases from J, the gap between germline ends came to 15 bases. CDR3 in DNA: TGTGCCAGCAGCCACGGCGCAGGGAGCACTGAAGCTTTCTTT. This encodes CASSHGAGSTEAFF.

The chain has TRBV2 and TRBJ2-3, with TRBD2 identical over 10 bases. Germline assignment: CDR1 SNHLY and CDR2 FYNNEI. V was pared by 1 base and J by 3 bases, with 7 bases of the junction left unmatched. This CDR3 comprises 17 residues. Written as DNA, the CDR3 is TGTGCCAGCAGTGAAGACCCAGGACTAGCGGTAACAGATACGCAGTATTTT. This gives the protein CASSEDPGLAVTDTQYF.

V gene TRBV5-1 combines with J gene TRBJ1-2; unclear D gene. CDR3 length equals 12 residues. V lost 0 bases, J lost 7 bases, and 7 bases lay in between. In germline, CDR1 is SGHRS, CDR2 YFSETQ. The CDR3 DNA reads as TGCGCCAGCAGCTTGGACGTGCCTGGCTACACCTTC. Protein sequence: CASSLDVPGYTF.

There are a few counts of this clone. The V call is TRBV29-1, the J call TRBJ2-7; 7 nucleotides agree with TRBD1. This CDR3 is 12 amino acids long. Per germline, CDR1 SQVTM and CDR2 ANQGSEA. The V segment lost 2 bases and the J segment 7 bases; nucleotides outside the gene matches: 5. The CDR3 loop is CSVETGVWEQYF. The CDR3 DNA follows: TGCAGCGTTGAAACAGGGGTTTGGGAGCAGTACTTC.

Only a few counts were recorded for this clone. This chain connects TRBV15 to TRBJ1-1; possibly TRBD1 for D (5 bases). CDR3 length equals 15 residues. The V end lost 5 bases, the J end lost 4 bases, and 17 bases lay between the germline ends. CDR1 LNHNV and CDR2 YYDKDF come from the germline V gene (reference sequence). CDR3 in DNA: TGTGCCACCAGCGGACCTCTCGGGGCTGGCACTGAAGCTTTCTTT. This codes for CATSGPLGAGTEAFF. Complete variable domain (other parts from reference TRBV15 and TRBJ1-1): DAMVIQNPRYQVTQFGKPVTLSCSQTLNHNVMYWYQQKSSQAPKLLFHYYDKDFNNEADTPDNFQSRRPNTSFCFLDIRSPGLGDTAMYLCATSGPLGAGTEAFFGQGTRLTVV.

This chain connects TRBV4-3 to TRBJ2-1; D gene uncertain. Germline V gene data show CDR1 as LGHNA and CDR2 as YSLEER. The V and J ends lost 0 bases and 4 bases respectively, with 13 bases between them. The CDR3 has 16 residues. As DNA, the CDR3 is TGCGCCAGCAGCCAAGATCCAGAGCCAGGATACAATGAGCAGTTCTTC. This translates into CASSQDPEPGYNEQFF.

This clone has more than one count but fewer than ten. J is TRBJ2-6 and V is TRBV13; a weak D match, TRBD1 (5 bases). Looked up from germline, CDR1 is PRHDT and CDR2 is FYEKMQ (reference sequence). Trimming left V 5 bases short and J 2 bases short, with 10 bases between. The CDR3 is made up of 15 amino acids. CDR3 residues: CASSPQGTGANVLTF. CDR3 bases: TGTGCCAGCAGCCCTCAGGGCACTGGGGCCAACGTCCTGACTTTC.

V and J are TRBV29-1 and TRBJ2-7, with 10 bases lining up with TRBD1. Germline CDR1 SQVTM, CDR2 ANQGSEA. After removal of 6 bases from V and 3 bases from J, the junction contained 5 bases not matched to a gene. The CDR3 has 13 amino acids. The CDR3 sequence: CSVSGTGDYEQYF. The DNA for the CDR3 is TGCAGCGTCTCCGGGACAGGGGACTACGAGCAGTACTTC.

The rearrangement links TRBV28 to TRBJ2-6; D unresolved. Germline CDR1 reads MDHEN; CDR2 reads SYDVKM. Trimming left V 3 bases short and J 0 bases short, with 6 bases between. The length of the CDR3 is 15 residues. The CDR3 region has the DNA TGTGCCAGCAGTTTGCCAGTCTCTGGGGCCAACGTCCTGACTTTC. It translates to CASSLPVSGANVLTF.

This clone was picked up a small number of times. The CDR3 loop is CSVPRWEENTGELFF. The CDR3 bases are TGCAGCGTTCCCCGGTGGGAGGAGAACACCGGGGAGCTGTTTTTT. This rearrangement joins TRBV29-1 to TRBJ2-2, with D possibly matching TRBD2 (6 bases). The CDR3 has 15 amino acids. V was trimmed by 5 bases and J by 1 base, leaving 14 bases between them. Germline V gene lookup returns CDR1 SQVTM and CDR2 ANQGSEA.

The V and J genes are TRBV9 and TRBJ2-5; 9 bases agree with TRBD1. CDR3 length: 14 residues. Per the germline V gene, CDR1 is SGDLS and CDR2 is YYNGEE. Trimming cost V 2 bases and J 5 bases; bases outside gene matches: 4. The CDR3 nucleotides read TGTGCCAGCAGCGTTCGGGACAGGGTGGAGACCCAGTACTTC. Residues: CASSVRDRVETQYF.

V gene TRBV4-1 combines with J gene TRBJ2-2; 8 positions match TRBD1. J lost 6 bases, V lost 1 base, and 1 base had no gene match. The length of the CDR3 is 14 residues. CDR1 and CDR2 (germline): MGHRA, YSYEKL. CDR3 coding DNA: TGCGCCAGCAGCCAAGGACAGGGGCCCGGGGAGCTGTTTTTT. It specifies CASSQGQGPGELFF.

This clone was recorded a few times. The chain joins TRBV11-2 to TRBJ2-7, with TRBD2 matching 9 bases. The CDR3 contains 14 residues. Germline V gives CDR1 SGHAT, CDR2 FQNNGV. The V segment lost 5 bases and the J segment 2 bases; nucleotides outside the gene matches: 4. The CDR3 spells CASSPGLAAYEQYF. The DNA for the CDR3 is TGTGCCAGCAGCCCGGGACTAGCTGCCTACGAGCAGTACTTC.

DNA of the CDR3: TGCGCCAGCAGCCCAGGGACCAACACTTGGGGCACCGGGGAGCTGTTTTTT. This translates into CASSPGTNTWGTGELFF. The chain links TRBV4-1 to TRBJ2-2, with D possibly being TRBD1 or TRBD2 (5 bases each). CDR1 is MGHRA, CDR2 YSYEKL, per germline. The CDR3 spans 17 residues. V was cut by 4 bases and J by 4 bases, with 19 bases left in between.

The chain joins TRBV30 to TRBJ1-5, with unresolved D. Trimming removed 2 bases at V and 1 base at J, with 9 bases between. Germline CDR1 is GTSNPN and CDR2 is SVGIG (reference sequence). This CDR3 has 14 residues. This CDR3 is CAWSPTGSNQPQHF. The CDR3 coding sequence is TGTGCCTGGAGTCCGACGGGGAGCAATCAGCCCCAGCATTTT.

The chain uses TRBV4-1 and TRBJ2-1, with 7 bases matching TRBD2. Looked up from germline, CDR1 is MGHRA and CDR2 is YSYEKL. After removal of 4 bases from V and 10 bases from J, the junction contained 4 bases not matched to a gene. This CDR3 region has 12 residues. CDR3 sequence reads: CASSPRGEEQFF. The DNA for the CDR3 is TGCGCCAGCAGCCCCCGGGGGGAAGAGCAGTTCTTC.

V usage is TRBV4-1 and J usage is TRBJ2-2; TRBD1 aligns across 7 bases. The germline gives CDR1 MGHRA, CDR2 YSYEKL. The length of the CDR3 is 15 residues. The junction had 7 bases not matched to a gene; V was cut back by 5 bases and J by 4 bases. CDR3 DNA sequence: TGCGCCAGCAGCGGGCCCAGGGGGAGCACCGGGGAGCTGTTTTTT. As protein: CASSGPRGSTGELFF.

A word on this clone: Other DNA sequences in the sample encode the same CDR3. The chain recombines TRBV29-1 with TRBJ1-2; unclear D gene. V lost 1 base and J lost 3, with 6 bases in between. This CDR3 is 12 amino acids long. Germline V CDR1 and CDR2: SQVTM, ANQGSEA. The CDR3 bases are TGCAGCGTTGAAGGGGAAGACTATGGCTACACCTTC. Protein: CSVEGEDYGYTF.

V gene TRBV9 combines with J gene TRBJ2-1, with TRBD1 as a possible D gene (5 bases). Per germline, CDR1 SGDLS and CDR2 YYNGEE. The ends were cut back, 2 bases at V and 4 bases at J, with 7 bases in the middle. This CDR3 spans 13 amino acids. The CDR3 DNA sequence: TGTGCCAGCAGCGTGACAGAATACAATGAGCAGTTCTTC. It specifies CASSVTEYNEQFF.